Listed below are T cell receptor beta chains from one sample, sequenced in a study of blood T cells in healthy people across ages. Each CDR3 protein gets one entry after TCRdb re-called the 5' RACE reads with MiXCR. The sample contains hundreds of thousands of distinct CDR3 sequences, about a third of which appear only once. Sequenced material: blood. These TCRs come from a woman of 80 years or more in good health. The CDR3 runs from the conserved cysteine through the conserved F or W. Fields, in order: V gene, clone size, D gene, J gene, CDR3 protein, CDR3 DNA. The D gene is left open where the match is weak. A row's size may be missing; if present it is once, few, many or a size class.

>TRBV5-1|once|TRBD2|TRBJ2-5
CASSIPSGGYNGQYF
TGCGCCAGCAGTATTCCGAGCGGGGGATACAATGGGCAGTACTTC
>TRBV29-1|NA|TRBD1|TRBJ1-5
CSAKQGAGQPQHF
TGCAGCGCTAAACAGGGGGCCGGTCAGCCCCAGCATTTT
>TRBV20-1|many|TRBD2|TRBJ2-5
CSAGTSGGAPWETQYF
TGCAGTGCCGGGACTAGCGGGGGGGCCCCTTGGGAGACCCAGTACTTC
>TRBV29-1|many|NA|TRBJ1-2
CSVRGEYGYTF
TGCAGCGTTAGGGGGGAATATGGCTACACCTTC
>TRBV5-1|many|NA|TRBJ2-7
CASSLAEGANEQYF
TGCGCCAGCAGCTTGGCGGAGGGGGCCAACGAGCAGTACTTC
>TRBV7-3|NA|TRBD2|TRBJ2-3
CASSPSTGTSGTDTQYF
TGTGCCAGCAGCCCATCGACCGGGACTAGCGGCACAGATACGCAGTATTTT
>TRBV20-1|NA|TRBD2|TRBJ2-4
CSARGSPSGGASIQYF
TGCAGTGCTAGGGGGTCGCCTAGCGGGGGGGCTAGCATTCAGTACTTC
>TRBV6-1|many|NA|TRBJ2-1
CASRSPFIDEQFF
TGTGCCAGCAGGAGCCCTTTTATCGATGAGCAGTTCTTC
>TRBV6-1|few|NA|TRBJ1-5
CASSEALSGYQPQHF
TGTGCCAGCAGTGAAGCACTGTCAGGTTATCAGCCCCAGCATTTT
>TRBV30|many|NA|TRBJ2-7
CAWSATGVYEQYF
TGTGCCTGGAGTGCGACAGGAGTCTACGAGCAGTACTTC
>TRBV2|few|TRBD1|TRBJ1-4
CASSEDRVNEKLFF
TGTGCCAGCAGCGAGGACAGGGTGAATGAAAAACTGTTTTTT
>TRBV7-9|many|NA|TRBJ2-1
CASSLDGHEQFF
TGTGCCAGCAGCTTAGACGGGCATGAGCAGTTCTTC
>TRBV11-2|many|TRBD2|TRBJ2-5
CASSPVGGRGETQYF
TGTGCCAGCAGCCCCGTAGGCGGGAGGGGAGAGACCCAGTACTTC
>TRBV5-1|NA|TRBD1|TRBJ1-1
CASKTGGGNTEAFF
TGCGCCAGCAAAACAGGGGGCGGGAACACTGAAGCTTTCTTT
>TRBV24-1|NA|NA|TRBJ2-2
CATRGTEKTGELFF
TGTGCCACCAGAGGGACGGAGAAAACCGGGGAGCTGTTTTTT
>TRBV15|many|NA|TRBJ2-3
CATSRGTYTQYF
TGTGCCACCAGCAGAGGGACTTATACGCAGTATTTT
>TRBV29-1|many|NA|TRBJ1-2
CSVEEKGRNYGYTF
TGCAGCGTTGAAGAGAAGGGTAGAAACTATGGCTACACCTTC
>TRBV7-2|many|TRBD2|TRBJ2-7
CASSLRALAGAYYEQYF
TGTGCCAGCAGCCTACGGGCTCTAGCGGGGGCCTACTACGAGCAGTACTTC
>TRBV6-2/TRBV6-3|NA|TRBD2|TRBJ2-5
CASSTGLAGLTGQYF
TGTGCCAGCAGTACGGGACTAGCGGGGTTAACGGGGCAGTACTTC
>TRBV7-2|NA|NA|TRBJ2-1
CASSYRGFSSYNEQFF
TGTGCCAGCAGCTACCGGGGGTTTAGCTCCTACAATGAGCAGTTCTTC
>TRBV7-9|many|NA|TRBJ2-5
CASSLRERAETQYF
TGTGCCAGCAGCTTACGGGAGCGGGCCGAGACCCAGTACTTC
>TRBV7-2|NA|NA|TRBJ1-2
CASSPNRGPNYGYTF
TGTGCCAGCAGCCCCAACCGGGGCCCTAACTATGGCTACACCTTC
>TRBV6-2/TRBV6-3|many|NA|TRBJ1-2
CASSRGLSEALNYGYTF
TGTGCCAGCAGCAGGGGACTATCAGAAGCCCTTAACTATGGCTACACCTTC
>TRBV28|once|TRBD2|TRBJ2-7
CASKRWGETSGRDEQYF
TGTGCCAGCAAAAGGTGGGGAGAGACTAGCGGGAGGGACGAGCAGTACTTC
>TRBV3-1|NA|TRBD1|TRBJ1-5
CASSQTGDFSPQHF
TGTGCCAGCAGCCAAACAGGGGATTTTTCGCCCCAGCATTTT
>TRBV20-1|NA|TRBD2|TRBJ2-1
CSAGPTSGRRNEQFF
TGCAGTGCTGGCCCCACTAGCGGGAGAAGGAATGAGCAGTTCTTC
>TRBV5-1|few|NA|TRBJ1-1
CASSTTGQNTEAFF
TGCGCCAGCAGCACGACAGGACAGAACACTGAAGCTTTCTTT
>TRBV30|many|NA|TRBJ2-5
CAWRRGYQETQYF
TGTGCCTGGAGAAGGGGTTACCAAGAGACCCAGTACTTC
>TRBV27|NA|TRBD2|TRBJ2-1
CASSPRRAGGKNEQFF
TGTGCCAGCAGTCCACGACGAGCGGGGGGGAAGAATGAGCAGTTCTTC
>TRBV7-2|many|NA|TRBJ2-1
CASSPRLRTSGNEQFF
TGTGCCAGCAGCCCTAGGCTAAGGACCTCGGGCAATGAGCAGTTCTTC
>TRBV29-1|many|TRBD1|TRBJ2-7
CSVTREDRGSEQYF
TGCAGCGTTACAAGGGAGGACAGGGGGAGTGAGCAGTACTTC